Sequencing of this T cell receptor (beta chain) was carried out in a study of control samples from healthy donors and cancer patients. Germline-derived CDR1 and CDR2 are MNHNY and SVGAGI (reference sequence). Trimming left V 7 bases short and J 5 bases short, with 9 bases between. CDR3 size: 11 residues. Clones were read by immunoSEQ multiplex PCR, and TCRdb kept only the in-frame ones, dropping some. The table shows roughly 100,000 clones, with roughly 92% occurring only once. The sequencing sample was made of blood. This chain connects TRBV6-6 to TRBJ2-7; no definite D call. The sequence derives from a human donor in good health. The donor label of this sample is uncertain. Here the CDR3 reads CASTHTDEQYF. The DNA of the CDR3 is TGTGCCAGCACGCACACGGACGAGCAGTACTTC.